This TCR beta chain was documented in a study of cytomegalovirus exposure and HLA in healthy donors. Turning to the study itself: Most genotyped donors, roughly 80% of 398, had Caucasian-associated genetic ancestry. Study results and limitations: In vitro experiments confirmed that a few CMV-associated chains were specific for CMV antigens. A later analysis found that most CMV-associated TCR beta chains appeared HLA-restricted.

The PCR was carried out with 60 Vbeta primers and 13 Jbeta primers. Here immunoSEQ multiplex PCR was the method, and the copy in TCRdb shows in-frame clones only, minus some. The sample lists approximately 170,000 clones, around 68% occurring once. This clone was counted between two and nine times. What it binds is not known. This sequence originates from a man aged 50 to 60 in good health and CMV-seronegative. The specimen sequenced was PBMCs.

CDR3 amino acids: CASSPGVAGVYEQYF. In DNA form, the CDR3 reads TGCGCCAGCAGCCCGGGGGTAGCGGGGGTCTACGAGCAGTACTTC. This sequence joins TRBV4-3 and TRBJ2-7; 9 nucleotides align to TRBD2. The V gene's germline CDR1 is LGHNA and CDR2 YSLEER. The ends lost 4 bases at V and 3 bases at J; junction bases unmatched: 7. This CDR3 spans 15 amino acids.